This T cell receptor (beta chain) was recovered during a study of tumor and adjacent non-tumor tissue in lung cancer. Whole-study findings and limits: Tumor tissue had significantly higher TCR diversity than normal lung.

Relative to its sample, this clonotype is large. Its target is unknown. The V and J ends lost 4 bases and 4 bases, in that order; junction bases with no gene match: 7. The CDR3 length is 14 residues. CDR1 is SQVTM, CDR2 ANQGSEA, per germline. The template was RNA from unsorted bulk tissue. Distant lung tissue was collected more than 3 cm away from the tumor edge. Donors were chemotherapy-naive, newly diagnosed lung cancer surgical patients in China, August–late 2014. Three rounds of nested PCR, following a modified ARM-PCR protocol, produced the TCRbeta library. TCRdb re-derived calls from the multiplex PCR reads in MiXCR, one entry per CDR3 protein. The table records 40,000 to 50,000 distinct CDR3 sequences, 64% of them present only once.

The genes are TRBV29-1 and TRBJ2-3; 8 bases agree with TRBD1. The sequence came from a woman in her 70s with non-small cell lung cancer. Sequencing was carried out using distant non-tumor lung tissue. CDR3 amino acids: CSVARETGADTQYF. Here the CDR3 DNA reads TGCAGCGTTGCCCGGGAGACAGGGGCAGATACGCAGTATTTT.